These 21 T cell receptor beta chains were sequenced from one sample in a study of T cells in Graves' hyperthyroidism and ophthalmopathy. The TCR beta CDR3 regions underwent amplification using RNA transcripts as the source. Initially, a first-round RT-PCR of the TCR CDR3 employed the HTBI primer set. TCRdb re-called the multiplex PCR reads with MiXCR, one entry per CDR3 protein. Of hundreds of thousands of distinct CDR3 sequences listed, around 38% are singletons. The sample consisted of blood. These TCRs come from a man younger than 35 with Graves' hyperthyroidism.

In its sample, this clonotype was seen many times. The rearrangement uses TRBV19 and TRBJ1-1; D might be TRBD1 (6 bases). The CDR3 has 12 amino acids. V dropped 10 bases and J dropped 9 bases, with 18 bases sitting between them. Germline lookup yields CDR1 LNHDA and CDR2 SQIVND (reference sequence). The CDR3 nucleotides are TGTGCCACCATATATGGGGGGCAGAAAGCTTTCTTT. Its translation: CATIYGGQKAFF.

The CDR3 loop reads CSGAAAETQHF. Here the CDR3 DNA reads TGCAGCGGGGCCGCGGCAGAGACCCAGCATTTT. This rearrangement joins TRBV29-1 to TRBJ1-5; no definite D call. The V end lost 7 bases, the J end lost 11 bases, and 15 bases lay between the germline ends. CDR3 length: 11 residues. Germline V lookup: CDR1 SQVTM, CDR2 ANQGSEA.

This clonotype was seen ten or more times. V and J are TRBV2 and TRBJ1-1; D remains ambiguous. The V end was cut by 7 bases, the J end by 2 bases, with 11 bases between. The CDR3 spans 13 residues. Germline CDR1 is SNHLY and CDR2 is FYNNEI. The CDR3 reads CASTLTPNTEAFF. CDR3 sequence (DNA): TGTGCCAGCACCTTGACACCCAACACTGAAGCTTTCTTT.

This clonotype was picked up a small number of times. The rearrangement links TRBV25-1 to TRBJ1-2; 8 nucleotides agree with TRBD1. V was pared by 6 bases and J by 4 bases, with 10 bases of the junction left unmatched. The germline V gene encodes CDR1 MGHDK and CDR2 SYGVNS. CDR3 length equals 15 residues. The CDR3 DNA reads as TGTGCCAGCAGCGTTCCCCAGGGGGCGGGCTATGGCTACACCTTC. Translated, it gives CASSVPQGAGYGYTF.

This clonotype was detected many times. The chain links TRBV10-3 to TRBJ1-3; D uncertain. Trimming cost V 0 bases and J 4 bases, with 7 bases left between them. The CDR3 contains 14 residues. The germline CDR1 and CDR2 sequences are ENHRY and SYGVKD. The CDR3 reads CAISESAVGNTIYF. The DNA of the CDR3 is TGTGCCATCAGTGAGTCGGCCGTCGGAAACACCATATATTTT.

This clonotype was seen many times. This chain links TRBV20-1 with TRBJ1-5; 8 nucleotides line up with TRBD1. Germline CDR1 reads DFQATT; CDR2 reads SNEGSKA (reference sequence). CDR3 size: 12 residues. V lost 6 bases to trimming and J lost 7 bases; unmatched junction nucleotides: 5. CDR3 nucleotides: TGCAGTGCAACCGACAGGGGCCAGCCCCAGCATTTT. Its protein is CSATDRGQPQHF.

Concerning this clonotype: This may come from a read error, since a much larger clone is one base off. The gene calls are TRBV2 and TRBJ1-1; D gene uncertain. Between the trimmed V and J ends, which lost 1 base and 7 bases, there was a span of 10 bases. Germline V gene data show CDR1 as SNHLY and CDR2 as FYNNEI. CDR3 length equals 13 residues. The CDR3 DNA sequence: TGTGCCAGCAGTGAAGAGCGGACGGGTGAAGCTTTCTTT. As protein: CASSEERTGEAFF.

This sequence joins TRBV7-6 and TRBJ2-5, with TRBD1 identical over 8 bases. V trimming: 5 bases; J trimming: 5 bases; junction bases outside the gene matches: 13. CDR1 is SGHVS and CDR2 is FNYEAQ in the germline V gene. The CDR3 extends over 16 amino acids. The CDR3 loop reads CASSLGEQGAWETQYF. The CDR3 bases are TGTGCCAGCAGCCTAGGCGAGCAGGGGGCTTGGGAGACCCAGTACTTC. The whole variable domain, remainder taken from reference TRBV7-6 and TRBJ2-5, is GAGVSQSPRYKVTKRGQDVALRCDPISGHVSLYWYRQALGQGPEFLTYFNYEAQQDKSGLPNDRFSAERPEGSISTLTIQRTEQRDSAMYRCASSLGEQGAWETQYFGPGTRLLVL.

This chain links TRBV20-1 with TRBJ2-7, with D perhaps TRBD1 (8 bases). CDR3 size: 17 residues. Deletions cut 1 base from V and 5 bases from J, with 24 bases between. CDR1 DFQATT and CDR2 SNEGSKA come from the germline V gene (reference sequence). CDR3 loop: CSARGPAGQGAADEQYF. CDR3 nucleotides: TGCAGTGCTAGAGGTCCAGCGGGGCAGGGGGCTGCAGACGAGCAGTACTTC.

This clonotype was observed a handful of times. This chain joins TRBV12-3 or TRBV12-4 and TRBJ2-7, with 10 bases lining up with TRBD1. CDR3 size: 14 residues. After removal of 4 bases from V and 5 bases from J, the junction contained 5 bases not matched to a gene. DNA of the CDR3: TGTGCCAGCAGTTCGAGGGACAGGGGAAACGAGCAGTACTTC. Residues: CASSSRDRGNEQYF.

V is TRBV29-1 and J is TRBJ1-1; TRBD1 matches 8 bases. This CDR3 region has 15 residues. Germline CDR1 reads SQVTM; CDR2 reads ANQGSEA. V shed 0 bases, J shed 3 bases, and the junction held 6 bases outside the gene matches. CDR3 in amino acids: CSVEDRTGSYTEAFF. Here the CDR3 DNA reads TGCAGCGTTGAAGATCGGACAGGGTCTTACACTGAAGCTTTCTTT.

The chain combines TRBV29-1 with TRBJ1-5; D unclear. Trimming left V 3 bases short and J 0 bases short, with 9 bases between. The CDR3 is 14 residues long. The germline V gene encodes CDR1 SQVTM and CDR2 ANQGSEA. In DNA, the CDR3 is TGCAGCGTTGAGGATGGGGATAGCAATCAGCCCCAGCATTTT. This translates into CSVEDGDSNQPQHF.

There are a few counts of this clonotype. The V and J genes are TRBV19 and TRBJ2-2; D is unresolved. Germline CDR1 is LNHDA and CDR2 is SQIVND (reference sequence). The length of the CDR3 is 14 residues. V was cut by 7 bases and J by 6 bases, with 15 bases left in between. The DNA of the CDR3 is TGTGCCAGTATGTGGGATTATTCCTCCGGGGAGCTGTTTTTT. Protein product: CASMWDYSSGELFF.

This chain connects TRBV7-8 to TRBJ2-7; 9 bases map to TRBD2. V was clipped by 5 bases and J by 7 bases; unmatched bases: 9. CDR3 length: 14 residues. Per germline, CDR1 SGHVS and CDR2 FQNEAQ. In DNA, the CDR3 is TGTGCCAGCAGCCCGAGGGGCGGGGGGGAAGAGCAGTACTTC. Translated, it gives CASSPRGGGEEQYF. The whole variable domain, remainder taken from reference TRBV7-8 and TRBJ2-7, is GAGVSQSPRYKVAKRGQDVALRCDPISGHVSLFWYQQALGQGPEFLTYFQNEAQLDKSGLPSDRFFAERPEGSVSTLKIQRTQQEDSAVYLCASSPRGGGEEQYFGPGTRLTVT.

At least ten counts were recorded for this clonotype. The gene calls are TRBV29-1 and TRBJ1-1; a weak D match, TRBD1 (5 bases). Germline assignment: CDR1 SQVTM and CDR2 ANQGSEA. The CDR3 totals 10 residues. The V and J ends lost 8 bases and 11 bases respectively, with 15 bases between them. Here the CDR3 DNA reads TGCAGCTACTGGGGGGGGGAGGCTTTCTTT. Its translation is CSYWGGEAFF.

Details on this clonotype: A much larger clone differs by one base, so this may be a read error. The J gene is TRBJ1-1, the V gene TRBV19; D might be TRBD1 (5 bases). Germline CDR1 reads LNHDA; CDR2 reads SQIVND (reference sequence). CDR3 length: 13 residues. Here the CDR3 reads CVSSIFERTEAFF. The CDR3 nucleotides read TGTGTCAGTAGTATTTTCGAGAGGACAGAAGCTTTCTTT.

The chain has TRBV2 and TRBJ2-5; 7 positions match TRBD1. V was clipped by 0 bases and J by 2 bases; unmatched bases: 3. CDR1 SNHLY and CDR2 FYNNEI come from the germline V gene. The CDR3 totals 15 residues. The CDR3 reads CASSEAGQLQETQYF. CDR3 sequence (DNA): TGTGCCAGCAGTGAAGCGGGACAGCTGCAAGAGACCCAGTACTTC.

This clonotype was picked up a small number of times. The V call is TRBV7-3, the J call TRBJ2-7, with 9 bases matching TRBD2. The CDR3 length is 13 residues. Germline-derived CDR1 and CDR2 are SGHTA and FQGTGA. V was clipped by 2 bases and J by 10 bases; unmatched bases: 6. CDR3 loop: CASSLDGGGDQYF. CDR3 DNA: TGTGCCAGCAGCTTAGATGGCGGGGGGGACCAGTACTTC.

This sequence joins TRBV2 and TRBJ1-6, with TRBD1 as a possible D gene (6 bases). V lost 4 bases to trimming and J lost 4 bases, with 8 bases between them. Germline V gene lookup returns CDR1 SNHLY and CDR2 FYNNEI. The CDR3 is 14 residues long. CDR3 loop: CASSAQGYNSPLHF. The CDR3 bases are TGTGCCAGCAGTGCACAGGGATATAATTCACCCCTCCACTTT. Using reference TRBV2 and TRBJ1-6 for the parts outside the CDR3, the full variable domain is EPEVTQTPSHQVTQMGQEVILRCVPISNHLYFYWYRQILGQKVEFLVSFYNNEISEKSEIFDDQFSVERPDGSNFTLKIRSTKLEDSAMYFCASSAQGYNSPLHFGNGTRLTVT.

For this clonotype: A junction boundary mismatches the germline segment, possibly from a read error. The chain uses TRBV10-3 and TRBJ1-5; D is unclear. This CDR3 region has 13 residues. Germline V gene lookup returns CDR1 ENHRY and CDR2 SYGVKD. CDR3 in DNA: TGTGCCAGCAGTTATTTCGAGAATCAGCCCCAGCATTTT. Protein: CASSYFENQPQHF.

This clonotype showed up many times. The rearrangement joins TRBV29-1 to TRBJ1-1, with TRBD1 identical over 8 bases. The CDR3 has 12 amino acids. CDR1 and CDR2 (germline): SQVTM, ANQGSEA. V shed 3 bases and J 7 bases; nucleotides not matched to a gene: 4. CDR3 sequence: CSVDPGGGEAFF. The CDR3 nucleotides read TGCAGCGTTGACCCAGGGGGCGGTGAAGCTTTCTTT.